The 9 T cell receptor beta chains presented below share a single source sample, sequenced in a study of blood T cell repertoires in COVID-19 (dated by TCRdb to 2018 to 2021). Library prep was done by the immunoSEQ multiplex PCR assay. Not all clones reach the TCRdb copy of this immuneACCESS table, which keeps in-frame sequences only. Checked studies attribute under half of the gap to unresolved V genes and leave the rest unexplained. The sample table lists tens of thousands of clones, more than 70% of them with a count of one. Roughly an eighth of the sample belongs to the ten largest clones. The specimen sequenced was peripheral blood. The receptors here all came from a human donor in a cohort sampled during active COVID-19.

The rearrangement uses TRBV9 and TRBJ2-5, with 9 bases identical to TRBD1. The CDR3 covers 14 residues. J was trimmed by 4 bases and V by 7 bases; bases with no gene match: 8. Germline V gives CDR1 SGDLS, CDR2 YYNGEE. The CDR3 DNA reads TGTGCCAGCGGGACCGGGACAGGGATAGAGACCCAGTACTTC. Amino acids: CASGTGTGIETQYF.

This sequence joins TRBV2 and TRBJ2-7, with a possible D match to TRBD1 (6 bases). This CDR3 spans 14 amino acids. The germline V gene encodes CDR1 SNHLY and CDR2 FYNNEI. The V and J ends lost 5 bases and 6 bases respectively, with 17 bases between them. CDR3 protein: CASSPSGTLSEQYF. Written as DNA, the CDR3 is TGTGCCAGCAGTCCATCCGGGACACTGAGCGAGCAGTACTTC.

The chain combines TRBV5-6 with TRBJ2-3; no clear D gene. Trimming shortened V by 3 bases and J by 5 bases, and 13 bases separated the two germline ends. The germline V gene has CDR1 SGHDT and CDR2 YYEEEE. This CDR3 is 14 amino acids long. The chain's CDR3 is CASSSARRRDTQYF. CDR3 in DNA: TGTGCCAGCAGCTCGGCCAGAAGGAGAGATACGCAGTATTTT.

The rearrangement uses TRBV9 and TRBJ1-4, with D hard to call. The CDR3 covers 17 residues. Looked up from germline, CDR1 is SGDLS and CDR2 is YYNGEE. The ends were cut back, 2 bases at V and 0 bases at J, with 14 bases in the middle. CDR3 sequence reads: CASSVFARASTNEKLFF. In nucleotides, the CDR3 is TGTGCCAGCAGCGTGTTTGCGAGGGCTTCAACTAATGAAAAACTGTTTTTT.

The CDR3 sequence: CASSYVGGINQPQHF. The DNA for the CDR3 is TGTGCCAGCAGTTACGTGGGGGGGATTAATCAGCCCCAGCATTTT. The chain combines TRBV6-2 or TRBV6-3 with TRBJ1-5; a possible D gene is TRBD1 (5 bases). V dropped 2 bases and J dropped 4 bases, with 12 bases sitting between them. Germline values: CDR1 MNHEY, CDR2 SVGEGT. The CDR3 totals 15 residues.

The chain joins TRBV2 to TRBJ2-2, with 10 bases identical to TRBD1. V lost 3 bases to trimming and J lost 5 bases; unmatched junction nucleotides: 3. There are 15 residues in the CDR3. The germline CDR1 and CDR2 sequences are SNHLY and FYNNEI. The CDR3 region has the DNA TGTGCCAGCAGTGACGGGACAGGGGTAACCGGGGAGCTGTTTTTT. Translation: CASSDGTGVTGELFF. Combining the CDR3 with reference TRBV2 and TRBJ2-2 gives the whole variable domain EPEVTQTPSHQVTQMGQEVILRCVPISNHLYFYWYRQILGQKVEFLVSFYNNEISEKSEIFDDQFSVERPDGSNFTLKIRSTKLEDSAMYFCASSDGTGVTGELFFGEGSRLTVL.

This clone has only one observation. The chain uses TRBV7-2 and TRBJ2-6; 9 bases fit TRBD1. This CDR3 has 16 residues. V lost 4 bases to trimming and J lost 4 bases; unmatched junction nucleotides: 5. Germline V gene data show CDR1 as SGHTA and CDR2 as FQGNSA. CDR3 protein: CASSSGTGTGANVLTF. The CDR3 nucleotides read TGTGCCAGCAGCTCCGGGACAGGGACCGGGGCCAACGTCCTGACTTTC.

The rearrangement uses TRBV9 and TRBJ2-3; 11 nucleotides align to TRBD2. The CDR3 covers 17 residues. Germline V gene lookup returns CDR1 SGDLS and CDR2 YYNGEE. The J segment lost 5 bases and the V segment lost 3 bases, leaving 11 bases of the junction unmatched. The CDR3 DNA reads TGTGCCAGCAGCGCACCGACTAGCGGGGTAGTGATAGATACGCAGTATTTT. Protein: CASSAPTSGVVIDTQYF.

The chain carries TRBV5-6 and TRBJ1-2; D gene unclear. There are 13 residues in the CDR3. Germline V gives CDR1 SGHDT, CDR2 YYEEEE. Trimming removed 5 bases at V and 2 bases at J, with 10 bases between. CDR3 coding DNA: TGTGCCAGCAGGCGGGCTGGAAACTATGGCTACACCTTC. This codes for CASRRAGNYGYTF. Variable domain in full (rest from reference TRBV5-6 and TRBJ1-2): DAGVTQSPTHLIKTRGQQVTLRCSPKSGHDTVSWYQQALGQGPQFIFQYYEEEERQRGNFPDRFSGHQFPNYSSELNVNALLLGDSALYLCASRRAGNYGYTFGSGTRLTVV.